This T cell receptor (beta chain) appears in the sequencing data of a study of T cells in Graves' hyperthyroidism and ophthalmopathy. Germline V CDR1 and CDR2: DFQATT, SNEGSKA (reference sequence). V was clipped by 0 bases and J by 1 base; unmatched bases: 5. The CDR3 is 15 residues long. RNA transcripts gave rise to amplified TCR beta CDR3 regions. With the HTBI primer set, the TCR CDR3 went through a first round of RT-PCR. TCRdb re-called the multiplex PCR reads through MiXCR, storing one row per CDR3 protein. The data contain 300,000 to 450,000 distinct CDR3 sequences, under 15% of them singletons. On this clonotype itself: Antigen unknown.

Study outcomes and limitations: Within blood appeared most thyroid clonotypes that had expanded above 0.001.

The rearrangement uses TRBV20-1 and TRBJ2-5; 7 nucleotides match TRBD1. Sequenced input: blood. The TCR comes from a woman in her thirties with Graves' hyperthyroidism. The CDR3 protein is CSARDLRGSQETQYF. The DNA for the CDR3 is TGCAGTGCTAGAGATCTCAGGGGGTCCCAAGAGACCCAGTACTTC.